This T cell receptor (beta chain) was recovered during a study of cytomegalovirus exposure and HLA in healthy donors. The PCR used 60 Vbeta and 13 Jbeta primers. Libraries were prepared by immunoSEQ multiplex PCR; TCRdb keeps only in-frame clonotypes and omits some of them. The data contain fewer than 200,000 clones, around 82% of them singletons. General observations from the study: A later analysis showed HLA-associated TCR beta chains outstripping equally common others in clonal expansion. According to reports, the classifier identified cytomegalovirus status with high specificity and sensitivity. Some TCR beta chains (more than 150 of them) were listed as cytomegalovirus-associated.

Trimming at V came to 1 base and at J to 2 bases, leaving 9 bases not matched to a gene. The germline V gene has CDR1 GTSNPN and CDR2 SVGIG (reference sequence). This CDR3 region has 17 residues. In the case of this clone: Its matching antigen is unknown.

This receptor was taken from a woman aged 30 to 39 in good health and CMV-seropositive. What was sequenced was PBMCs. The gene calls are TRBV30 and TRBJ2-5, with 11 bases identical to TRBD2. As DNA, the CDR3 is TGTGCCTGGAGTGGATTAGCGGGGGGGTTGCTGCAAGAGACCCAGTACTTC. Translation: CAWSGLAGGLLQETQYF.